The 9 T cell receptor beta chains listed next were all sequenced from one sample in a study of blood T cell repertoires in COVID-19. Some clones are missing from TCRdb's copy, which holds only in-frame ones; the method was immunoSEQ multiplex PCR. This repertoire shows about 190,000 clones, about 88% found once; its top ten account for roughly 4.5%. The sequenced sample was peripheral blood. The receptors here all came from a woman older than 75 with acute or convalescent COVID-19.

A few counts support this clone. The chain recombines TRBV27 with TRBJ2-2, with a possible D match to TRBD2 (5 bases). CDR3 size: 15 residues. Germline V CDR1 and CDR2: MNHEY, SMNVEV (reference sequence). V gave up 3 bases and J gave up 3 bases, with 11 bases separating them. In nucleotides, the CDR3 is TGTGCCAGCAGTTTTGGGAGATCGGACACCGGGGAGCTGTTTTTT. Its protein is CASSFGRSDTGELFF.

The chain carries TRBV12-3 or TRBV12-4 and TRBJ2-3; no clear D. Deletions cut 3 bases from V and 0 bases from J, with 4 bases between. The CDR3 consists of 13 residues. CDR3: CASSLLSTDTQYF. The CDR3 region has the DNA TGTGCCAGCAGTTTGCTAAGCACAGATACGCAGTATTTT.

The chain employs TRBV19 and TRBJ1-5; TRBD1 aligns across 9 bases. J was trimmed by 4 bases and V by 10 bases; bases with no gene match: 17. Germline CDR1 and CDR2: LNHDA and SQIVND (reference sequence). The CDR3 has 17 residues. CDR3 sequence (DNA): TGTGCCACTCAGGGGGGACAGGGCTTGTTCGGAAATCAGCCCCAGCATTTT. It is translated as CATQGGQGLFGNQPQHF. The full variable domain, in which reference TRBV19 and TRBJ1-5 provide the parts outside the CDR3, is DGGITQSPKYLFRKEGQNVTLSCEQNLNHDAMYWYRQDPGQGLRLIYYSQIVNDFQKGDIAEGYSVSREKKESFPLTVTSAQKNPTAFYLCATQGGQGLFGNQPQHFGDGTRLSIL.

The chain employs TRBV6-4 and TRBJ2-2; 8 positions match TRBD1. This CDR3 is built from 14 residues. V lost 8 bases, J lost 1 base, and 3 bases stayed unmatched. Germline V lookup: CDR1 MRHNA, CDR2 SNTAGT. This chain's CDR3 is CASRGQGNTGELFF. The DNA for the CDR3 is TGTGCCAGCCGAGGACAGGGGAACACCGGGGAGCTGTTTTTT.

This rearrangement joins TRBV6-2 or TRBV6-3 to TRBJ1-5; 7 bases line up with TRBD1. CDR1 and CDR2 (germline): MNHEY, SVGEGT. The CDR3 has 14 amino acids. With V trimmed by 4 bases and J by 7 bases, 7 bases remained unmatched. CDR3 sequence (DNA): TGTGCCAGCAGTTCGCCAGGGACAGCACAGCCCCAGCATTTT. Encoded protein: CASSSPGTAQPQHF.

The V gene is TRBV19, the J gene TRBJ1-1; unclear D gene. CDR1 is LNHDA and CDR2 is SQIVND in the germline V gene (reference sequence). The germline V and J ends were trimmed by 3 bases and 7 bases, with 18 bases remaining between them. The CDR3 consists of 15 residues. CDR3 bases: TGTGCCAGTAGTATTCTGGCAGCACCGGGTTATGAAGCTTTCTTT. Protein sequence: CASSILAAPGYEAFF.

V gene TRBV7-9 combines with J gene TRBJ2-2; 11 bases agree with TRBD2. CDR1 and CDR2 from the germline V gene are SEHNR and FQNEAQ (reference sequence). The CDR3 loop spans 17 amino acids. J gave up 4 bases and V 1 base, and 5 bases lay outside the gene matches. This chain's CDR3 is CASSLVAGGPSTGELFF. The CDR3 DNA reads TGTGCCAGCAGCTTAGTAGCGGGAGGGCCGAGCACCGGGGAGCTGTTTTTT. Complete variable domain (other parts from reference TRBV7-9 and TRBJ2-2): DTGVSQNPRHKITKRGQNVTFRCDPISEHNRLYWYRQTLGQGPEFLTYFQNEAQLEKSRLLSDRFSAERPKGSFSTLEIQRTEQGDSAMYLCASSLVAGGPSTGELFFGEGSRLTVL.

This clone was observed once. This chain connects TRBV5-1 to TRBJ2-3, with 11 bases fitting TRBD2. Germline V CDR1 and CDR2: SGHRS, YFSETQ. The CDR3 totals 17 residues. Germline trimming cut 5 bases from V and 4 bases from J; bases unmatched to any gene: 12. CDR3: CASSSGRGAQGADTQYF. DNA for the CDR3: TGCGCCAGCAGTAGCGGGAGGGGAGCTCAGGGCGCAGATACGCAGTATTTT.

This chain joins TRBV11-2 and TRBJ2-5; D is uncertain. The ends were cut back, 6 bases at V and 2 bases at J, with 16 bases in the middle. The CDR3 covers 15 residues. The V gene's germline CDR1 is SGHAT and CDR2 FQNNGV. The CDR3 protein is CASSSGAAYQETQYF. Here the CDR3 DNA reads TGTGCCAGCAGTTCAGGCGCAGCTTATCAAGAGACCCAGTACTTC.